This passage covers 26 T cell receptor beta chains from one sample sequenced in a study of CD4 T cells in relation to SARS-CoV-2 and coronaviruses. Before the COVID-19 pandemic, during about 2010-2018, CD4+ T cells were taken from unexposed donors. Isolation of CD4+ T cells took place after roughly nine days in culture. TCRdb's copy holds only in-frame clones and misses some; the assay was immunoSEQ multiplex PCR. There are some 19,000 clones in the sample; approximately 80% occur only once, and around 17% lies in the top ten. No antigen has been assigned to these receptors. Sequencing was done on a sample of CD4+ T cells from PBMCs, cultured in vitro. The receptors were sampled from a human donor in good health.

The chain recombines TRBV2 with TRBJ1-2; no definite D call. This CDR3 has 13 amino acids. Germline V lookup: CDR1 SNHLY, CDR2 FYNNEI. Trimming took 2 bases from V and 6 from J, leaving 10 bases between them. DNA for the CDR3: TGTGCCAGCAGTGAAATGCCGGTCGATGGCTACACCTTC. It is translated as CASSEMPVDGYTF.

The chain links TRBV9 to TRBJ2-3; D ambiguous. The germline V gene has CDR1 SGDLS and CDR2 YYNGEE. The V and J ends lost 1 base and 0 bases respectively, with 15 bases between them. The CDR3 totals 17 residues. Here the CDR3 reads CASSVMMGSPSTDTQYF. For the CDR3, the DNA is TGTGCCAGCAGCGTAATGATGGGCAGCCCAAGCACAGATACGCAGTATTTT.

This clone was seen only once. DNA of the CDR3: TGTGCCAGTGGGAACAGGGGGCTTTATGGCTACACCTTC. Translation gives CASGNRGLYGYTF. This rearrangement joins TRBV28 to TRBJ1-2, with 9 bases identical to TRBD1. V dropped 9 bases and J dropped 5; count of bases not matched to a gene: 7. This CDR3 contains 13 residues. Germline values: CDR1 MDHEN, CDR2 SYDVKM.

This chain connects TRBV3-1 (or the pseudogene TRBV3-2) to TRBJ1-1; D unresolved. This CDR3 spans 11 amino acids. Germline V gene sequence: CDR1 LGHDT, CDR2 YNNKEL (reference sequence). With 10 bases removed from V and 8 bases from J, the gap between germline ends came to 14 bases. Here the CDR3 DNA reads TGTGCCACTCAAGGCACGGCGGAAGCTTTCTTT. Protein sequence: CATQGTAEAFF.

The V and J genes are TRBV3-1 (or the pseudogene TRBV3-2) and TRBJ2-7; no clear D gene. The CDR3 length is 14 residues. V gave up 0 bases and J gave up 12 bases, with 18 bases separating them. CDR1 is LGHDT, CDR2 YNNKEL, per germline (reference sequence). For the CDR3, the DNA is TGTGCCAGCAGCCAAGAGGGCGGCACCGGAGTTATGTACTTC. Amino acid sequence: CASSQEGGTGVMYF.

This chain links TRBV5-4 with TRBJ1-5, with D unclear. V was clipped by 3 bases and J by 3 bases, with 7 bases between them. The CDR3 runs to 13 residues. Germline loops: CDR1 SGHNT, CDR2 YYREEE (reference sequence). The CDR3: CASSYDPNQPQHF. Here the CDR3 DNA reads TGTGCCAGCAGCTATGACCCCAATCAGCCCCAGCATTTT. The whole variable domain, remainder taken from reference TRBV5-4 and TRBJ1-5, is ETGVTQSPTHLIKTRGQQVTLRCSSQSGHNTVSWYQQALGQGPQFIFQYYREEENGRGNFPPRFSGLQFPNYSSELNVNALELDDSALYLCASSYDPNQPQHFGDGTRLSIL.

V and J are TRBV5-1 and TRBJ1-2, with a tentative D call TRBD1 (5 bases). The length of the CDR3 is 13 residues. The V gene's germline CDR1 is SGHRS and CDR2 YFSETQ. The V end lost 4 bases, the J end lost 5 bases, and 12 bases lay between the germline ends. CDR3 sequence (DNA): TGCGCCAGCAGCAAACAGGAACAGTATGGCTACACCTTC. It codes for CASSKQEQYGYTF.

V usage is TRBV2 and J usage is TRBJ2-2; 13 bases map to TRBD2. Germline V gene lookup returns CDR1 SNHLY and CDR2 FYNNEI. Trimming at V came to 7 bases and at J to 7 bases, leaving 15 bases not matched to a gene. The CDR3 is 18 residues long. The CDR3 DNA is TGTGCCAGCACCCCTGGGACTAGCGGGGTGCCGGGGGGCGGGGAGCTGTTTTTT. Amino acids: CASTPGTSGVPGGGELFF.

The CDR3 here is CASSYSRGPSTDTQYF. For the CDR3, the DNA is TGTGCCAGCAGTTACTCGAGGGGGCCGAGCACAGATACGCAGTATTTT. This chain joins TRBV6-5 and TRBJ2-3, with 7 bases identical to TRBD1. The CDR3 runs to 16 residues. CDR1 is MNHEY and CDR2 is SVGAGI in the germline V gene. Unmatched junction bases numbered 3, after V lost 0 bases and J lost 0 bases.

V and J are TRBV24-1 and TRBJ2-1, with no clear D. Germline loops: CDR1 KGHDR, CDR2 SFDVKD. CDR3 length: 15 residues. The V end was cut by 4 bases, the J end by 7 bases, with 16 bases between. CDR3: CATSDPIKPGNEQFF. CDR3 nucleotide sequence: TGTGCCACCAGTGACCCCATAAAGCCAGGAAATGAGCAGTTCTTC.

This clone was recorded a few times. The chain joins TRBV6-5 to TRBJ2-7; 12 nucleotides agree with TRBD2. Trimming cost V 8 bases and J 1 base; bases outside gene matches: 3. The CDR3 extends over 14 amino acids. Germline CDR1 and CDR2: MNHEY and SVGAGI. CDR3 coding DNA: TGTGCCAGCCAAGGACTAGCGGGATCCTACGAGCAGTACTTC. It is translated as CASQGLAGSYEQYF.

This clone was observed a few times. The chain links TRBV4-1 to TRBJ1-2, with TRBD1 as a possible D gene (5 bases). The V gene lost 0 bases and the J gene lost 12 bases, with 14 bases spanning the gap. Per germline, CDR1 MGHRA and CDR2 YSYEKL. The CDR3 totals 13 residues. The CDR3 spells CASSQEGRGADTF. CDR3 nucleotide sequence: TGCGCCAGCAGCCAAGAGGGAAGGGGCGCGGACACCTTC.

The CDR3 here is CASSLDSGRSGQGFSGNTIYF. CDR3 coding DNA: TGTGCCAGCAGCTTAGACAGCGGCCGGTCCGGACAGGGTTTTTCTGGAAACACCATATATTTT. The V call is TRBV13, the J call TRBJ1-3; 8 bases are a match to TRBD1. CDR1 is PRHDT and CDR2 is FYEKMQ in the germline V gene (reference sequence). V was clipped by 1 base and J by 1 base; unmatched bases: 18. The CDR3 covers 21 residues.

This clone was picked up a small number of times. CDR3 sequence reads: CASSSRTGPQIGYTF. The CDR3 region has the DNA TGCGCCAGCAGCTCCCGGACAGGACCCCAGATTGGCTACACCTTC. The chain carries TRBV5-1 and TRBJ1-2; TRBD1 matches at 7 bases. Looked up from germline, CDR1 is SGHRS and CDR2 is YFSETQ. V lost 3 bases, J lost 7 bases, and 12 bases stayed unmatched. The CDR3 contains 15 residues. The full variable domain, with the rest looked up from reference TRBV5-1 and TRBJ1-2, is KAGVTQTPRYLIKTRGQQVTLSCSPISGHRSVSWYQQTPGQGLQFLFEYFSETQRNKGNFPGRFSGRQFSNSRSEMNVSTLELGDSALYLCASSSRTGPQIGYTFGSGTRLTVV.

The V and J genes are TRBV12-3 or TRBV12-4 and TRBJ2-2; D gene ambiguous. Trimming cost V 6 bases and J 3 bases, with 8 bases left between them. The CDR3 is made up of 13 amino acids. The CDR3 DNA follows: TGTGCCAGCAGGCAGGTTTACACCGGGGAGCTGTTTTTT. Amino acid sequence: CASRQVYTGELFF.

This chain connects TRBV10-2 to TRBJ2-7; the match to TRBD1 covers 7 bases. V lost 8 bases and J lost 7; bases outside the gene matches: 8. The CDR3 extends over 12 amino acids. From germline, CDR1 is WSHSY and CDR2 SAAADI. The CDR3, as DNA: TGCGCCAGCTCAGGGACAGTATTTGAGCAGTACTTC. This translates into CASSGTVFEQYF.

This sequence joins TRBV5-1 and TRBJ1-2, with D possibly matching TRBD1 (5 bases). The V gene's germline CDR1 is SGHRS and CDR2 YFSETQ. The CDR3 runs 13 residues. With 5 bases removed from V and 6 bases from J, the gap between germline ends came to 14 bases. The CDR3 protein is CASRPVLTDGYTF. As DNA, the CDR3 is TGCGCCAGCAGGCCCGTCTTGACAGATGGCTACACCTTC.

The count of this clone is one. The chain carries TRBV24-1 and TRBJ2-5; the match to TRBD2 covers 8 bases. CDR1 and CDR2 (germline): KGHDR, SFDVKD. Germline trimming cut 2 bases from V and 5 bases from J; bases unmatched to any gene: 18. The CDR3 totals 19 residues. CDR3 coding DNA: TGTGCCACCAGTGATTGGACCGGGACTAGTATTCATAATTCGGAGACCCAGTACTTC. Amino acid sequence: CATSDWTGTSIHNSETQYF.

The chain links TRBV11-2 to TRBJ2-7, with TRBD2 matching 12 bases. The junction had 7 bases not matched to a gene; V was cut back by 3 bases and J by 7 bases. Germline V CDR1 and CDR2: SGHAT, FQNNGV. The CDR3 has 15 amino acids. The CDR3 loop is CASSFRGLAGGEQYF. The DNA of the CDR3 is TGTGCCAGCAGCTTTCGGGGCCTAGCGGGAGGGGAGCAGTACTTC.

DNA for the CDR3: TGTGCCATCAACCCCGGGACAGGGGGAAGGGGTAATGAAAAACTGTTTTTT. It specifies CAINPGTGGRGNEKLFF. The V call is TRBV2, the J call TRBJ1-4, with 11 bases matching TRBD1. V trimming: 10 bases; J trimming: 4 bases; junction bases outside the gene matches: 14. The CDR3 is 17 amino acids. Per germline, CDR1 SNHLY and CDR2 FYNNEI.

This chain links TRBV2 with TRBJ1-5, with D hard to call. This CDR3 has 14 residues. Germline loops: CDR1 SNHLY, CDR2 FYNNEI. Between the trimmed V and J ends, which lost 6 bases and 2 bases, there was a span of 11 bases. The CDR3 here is CASSQDPGNQPQHF. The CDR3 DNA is TGTGCCAGCAGCCAGGACCCCGGCAATCAGCCCCAGCATTTT.

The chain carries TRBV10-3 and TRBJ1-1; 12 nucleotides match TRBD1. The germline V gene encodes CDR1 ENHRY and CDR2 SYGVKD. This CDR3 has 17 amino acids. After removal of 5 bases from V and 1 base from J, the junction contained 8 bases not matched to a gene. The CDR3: CAISPGQGAVGNTEAFF. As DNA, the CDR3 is TGTGCCATCAGTCCGGGACAGGGGGCCGTAGGGAACACTGAAGCTTTCTTT.

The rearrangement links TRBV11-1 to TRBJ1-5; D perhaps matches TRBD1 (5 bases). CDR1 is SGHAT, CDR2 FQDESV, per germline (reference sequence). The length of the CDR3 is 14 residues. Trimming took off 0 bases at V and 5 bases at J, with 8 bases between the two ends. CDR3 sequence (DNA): TGTGCCAGCAGCTTAGCTGGGGGGGATCAGCCCCAGCATTTT. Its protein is CASSLAGGDQPQHF.

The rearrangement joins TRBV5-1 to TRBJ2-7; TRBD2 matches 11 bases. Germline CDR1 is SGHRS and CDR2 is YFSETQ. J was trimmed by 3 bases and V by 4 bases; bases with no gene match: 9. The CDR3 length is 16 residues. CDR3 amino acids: CASSPPGLAESYEQYF. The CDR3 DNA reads TGCGCCAGCAGCCCCCCGGGACTAGCGGAGAGCTACGAGCAGTACTTC.

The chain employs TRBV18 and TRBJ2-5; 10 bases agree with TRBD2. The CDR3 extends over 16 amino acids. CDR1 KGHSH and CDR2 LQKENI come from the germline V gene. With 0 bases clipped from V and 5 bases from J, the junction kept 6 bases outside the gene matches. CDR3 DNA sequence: TGTGCCAGCTCACCACCGGGGCTAGCGGGAGTGGAGACCCAGTACTTC. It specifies CASSPPGLAGVETQYF.

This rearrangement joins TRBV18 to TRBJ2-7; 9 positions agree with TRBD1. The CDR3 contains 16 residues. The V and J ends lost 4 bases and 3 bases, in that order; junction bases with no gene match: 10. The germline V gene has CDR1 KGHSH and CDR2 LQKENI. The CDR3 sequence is CASSLNTGTGNYEQYF. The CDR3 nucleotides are TGTGCCAGCTCACTAAATACCGGGACAGGGAACTACGAGCAGTACTTC.